This TCR beta chain is from a study of Tregs in tolerant kidney transplant recipients (dated by TCRdb to between 2019 and 2020). A note on the overall study: Transplants used related donors with nonmyeloablative bone marrow transplantation; mixed chimerism was transient in the human trials. Before combined kidney and bone marrow transplantation, this study identified donor-specific regulatory T cells using TCRbeta sequencing and then followed those same cells after transplant. The paper's findings and limits, for the study overall: Although technical replication error seemed to be minimal, the question of biological reproducibility was not addressed directly. For some patients, the PCR primers changed as time went on, which meant samples from those patients could not be compared with one another at the nucleotide level. Expanding Tregs with activated donor B cells appeared to identify the most biologically relevant and donor-specific TCRbeta repertoire. In tolerant patients, donor-specific Tregs expanded more than Tregs overall, which suggests antigen-driven rather than nonspecific expansion. The study was limited by small patient numbers, and the findings need validation in larger populations and under other immunosuppression protocols.

Turning to this clone: Its cognate antigen has yet to be identified. With the read ending 3 residues before the CDR3 end, the germline J gene is used to fill in that end.

Explained via the paper, the time point label denotes: blood sample drawn before combined kidney and bone marrow transplant. Thawed PBMCs were FACS-sorted into unstimulated Tregs (CD4+CD25+CD127-), CD4+ non-Tregs (CD4+CD25-), CD4 cells and CD8 cells. The patients were a few recipients of combined kidney and bone marrow transplants from the ITN036ST trial, and samples were available only from these trial subjects. Healthy control blood was separated into PBMCs by Ficoll density gradient and cryopreserved, and patient PBMCs were collected both before and after transplant. For TCRbeta CDR3 sequencing, genomic DNA was extracted from sorted cells using the QIAGEN DNeasy Blood and Tissue Kit. High-throughput TCRbeta CDR3 sequencing, which included PCR amplification with bias correction and internal controls, was done commercially through immunoSEQ. The original pipeline was this. A unique productive TCRbeta sequence was defined by the CDR3 nucleotide sequence when primers matched, and otherwise by the CDR3 amino acid sequence together with the Vbeta and Jbeta genes. As a correction for sorting error, sequences shared between sorted populations at a frequency ratio of 2:1 or less were discarded, and the remaining shared sequences were assigned to the higher population. A sequence was defined as donor-reactive if the sequence was expanded at least 5-fold in CFSE-low cells compared with unstimulated cells and had a frequency of at least 0.01% in CFSE-low cells. Repertoire divergence was quantified by Jensen-Shannon divergence calculated from the top 100 TCRbeta sequences ranked by frequency. For any sample with multiple sequencing runs, sorting error was corrected in each run separately before the runs were pooled. The clones in this table, taken by TCRdb from immuneACCESS, are in-frame only. Not every clone is retained; where verified, under half of the shortfall comes from an unresolved V gene, and the cause of the rest is unknown. V, J and clone size are those of that table, while D and trimming were read from the DNA. The sample has 25,000 to 35,000 clones on record. The biggest ten clones account for about 8% of the sample.

V drops 4 bases and J drops 0 bases, leaving 12 bases in between. CDR1 LNHDA and CDR2 SQIVND were looked up in the germline V gene (reference sequence). From its cysteine to its phenylalanine, the CDR3 spans 15 amino acids. The DNA shown is the part of the CDR3 that was read: 36 bases, in frame from base 1. The chain joins TRBV19 to TRBJ1-2; a tentative D call is TRBD1 (6 bases match). This TCR was recovered from a human donor who received a combined kidney and bone marrow transplant. The source material was CD8+ T cells from blood, sampled before the transplant. The CDR3 region reads CASSTPGETNYGYTF. The DNA read from the CDR3 is TGTGCCAGTAGTACGCCAGGGGAGACTAACTATGGC.